This T cell receptor (beta chain) was found in a study of T cell repertoires in cytomegalovirus infection. On the study more broadly: As its CMV epitopes, the study selected recently identified HLA-C-restricted and well-studied HLA-B-restricted targets. Study findings and constraints: It was HLA-C-restricted CMV-specific TCR beta clonotypes that dominated the response ex vivo.

The CDR3 runs to 14 residues. V was pared by 5 bases and J by 1 base, with 11 bases between. The germline gives CDR1 SEHNR, CDR2 FQNEAQ (reference sequence). TCRdb ran MiXCR on the reads and lists one entry per CDR3 protein. The table includes 650,000 to 850,000 distinct CDR3 sequences, around 29% detected once. A few counts support this clonotype. Its antigen is not known. The input for sequencing was cultured CD8+ T cells from PBMCs, taken from culture after CMV antigen stimulation. This receptor was taken from a human donor in good health (CMV status not recorded). Some clones in this sample may be carry-over from other donors' samples. The chain couples TRBV7-9 to TRBJ1-1, with D unclear. CDR3 residues: CASSPPRGNTEAFF. The CDR3 nucleotides are TGTGCCAGCAGCCCTCCGAGAGGGAACACTGAAGCTTTCTTT.